This TCR beta chain was retrieved from a study of blood T cell repertoires in COVID-19. Study-wide background: Material from acute and convalescent COVID-19 was sourced from the United States, Italy and Spain. T cells, B-cell-depleted T cells, or PBMCs supplied cDNA or gDNA.

The CDR3 consists of 17 residues. V was clipped by 4 bases and J by 1 base, with 14 bases between them. The V gene's germline CDR1 is SNHLY and CDR2 FYNNEI. Under the authors' procedure: Researchers report that nucleated cell counts were estimated from reference gene primer amplification. The table came from immunoSEQ multiplex PCR; TCRdb's copy has only in-frame clones and leaves some out. Clone size and the V and J calls come from that table; the DNA yielded D and trimming. This table holds over 200,000 clones, 85% to 90% found once. The sequence was collected from a woman aged 55-70 years with acute or convalescent COVID-19. Sequencing was performed on peripheral blood. The chain recombines TRBV2 with TRBJ1-6; a possible D gene is TRBD1 (6 bases). CDR3 amino acids: CASSAMGAGSYNSPLHF. The CDR3 DNA reads as TGTGCCAGCAGTGCAATGGGGGCCGGTTCCTATAATTCACCCCTCCACTTT.